A single sample gave rise to the 26 T cell receptor beta chains below, sequenced in a study of blood T cell repertoires in COVID-19. Method: immunoSEQ multiplex PCR; TCRdb's copy keeps in-frame clones and lacks some. The sample includes about 270,000 clones, approximately 85% seen only once; the top ten take 9.1%. The sequencing sample was made of PBMCs or T cells enriched from blood (not recorded which). The receptors were gathered from a woman aged 45-65 years with acute COVID-19.

The chain carries TRBV6-2 or TRBV6-3 and TRBJ1-5; D is possibly TRBD1 (5 bases). V lost 0 bases and J lost 2, with 11 bases in between. The CDR3 extends over 16 amino acids. Looked up from germline, CDR1 is MNHEY and CDR2 is SVGEGT. CDR3 in DNA: TGTGCCAGCAGTTACTCGTATGCCAGGGGCAATCAGCCCCAGCATTTT. It translates to CASSYSYARGNQPQHF.

The chain couples TRBV14 to TRBJ2-7; the match to TRBD1 covers 12 bases. The length of the CDR3 is 15 residues. With 1 base clipped from V and 6 bases from J, the junction kept 4 bases outside the gene matches. Germline V gene sequence: CDR1 SGHDN, CDR2 FVKESK. For the CDR3, the DNA is TGTGCCAGCAGCCAAGTGGGACAGGGGGCTTTCGAGCAGTACTTC. This encodes CASSQVGQGAFEQYF.

The chain is built from TRBV18 and TRBJ1-1; D is perhaps TRBD1 (5 bases). Trimming cost V 3 bases and J 2 bases, with 22 bases left between them. The CDR3 has 18 residues. CDR1 is KGHSH and CDR2 is LQKENI in the germline V gene. The CDR3 reads CASSPSWDFNPSNTEAFF. In nucleotides, the CDR3 is TGTGCCAGCTCACCCTCGTGGGACTTTAACCCGAGCAACACTGAAGCTTTCTTT.

V and J are TRBV2 and TRBJ2-3; 10 positions agree with TRBD2. The CDR3 totals 15 residues. Germline V lookup: CDR1 SNHLY, CDR2 FYNNEI. Unmatched junction bases numbered 4, after V lost 5 bases and J lost 2 bases. The CDR3 DNA is TGTGCCAGCAGTTCTAGCGGGGGAAACACAGATACGCAGTATTTT. Protein: CASSSSGGNTDTQYF.

The J gene is TRBJ2-3, the V gene TRBV4-1; no definite D call. In germline, CDR1 is MGHRA, CDR2 YSYEKL. V was trimmed by 3 bases and J by 6 bases, leaving 13 bases between them. This CDR3 is built from 14 residues. The CDR3: CASSQRRGPDTQYF. In DNA form, the CDR3 reads TGCGCCAGCAGCCAGCGGCGAGGCCCGGATACGCAGTATTTT.

CDR3 sequence reads: CASSEGGLPRLNTGELFF. CDR3 coding DNA: TGTGCCAGCAGCGAGGGAGGACTGCCTCGACTGAACACCGGGGAGCTGTTTTTT. The chain recombines TRBV9 with TRBJ2-2; possible D gene TRBD2, 6 bases. Germline V CDR1 and CDR2: SGDLS, YYNGEE. CDR3 length equals 18 residues. Between the trimmed V and J ends, which lost 3 bases and 1 base, there was a span of 19 bases.

The rearrangement links TRBV5-4 to TRBJ2-1; TRBD2 matches 9 bases. Germline lookup yields CDR1 SGHNT and CDR2 YYREEE (reference sequence). The J segment lost 4 bases and the V segment lost 3 bases, leaving 5 bases of the junction unmatched. The CDR3 consists of 15 residues. The CDR3 loop reads CASSSPSGAYNEQFF. CDR3 sequence (DNA): TGTGCCAGCAGCTCCCCTAGCGGGGCTTACAATGAGCAGTTCTTC.

This chain joins TRBV30 and TRBJ1-2, with 8 positions matching TRBD1. The CDR3 covers 13 residues. Germline lookup yields CDR1 GTSNPN and CDR2 SVGIG (reference sequence). Trimming removed 0 bases from V and 10 bases from J; junction bases left unmatched: 7. The CDR3 DNA reads TGTGCCTGGAGTGTTGGGACAGGCCTCCCCTACACCTTC. It is translated as CAWSVGTGLPYTF. Full variable domain (remainder filled in from reference TRBV30 and TRBJ1-2): SQTIHQWPATLVQPVGSPLSLECTVEGTSNPNLYWYRQAAGRGLQLLFYSVGIGQISSEVPQNLSASRPQDRQFILSSKKLLLSDSGFYLCAWSVGTGLPYTFGSGTRLTVV.

The gene calls are TRBV5-1 and TRBJ2-7; TRBD1 might be the D (5 bases). Per the germline V gene, CDR1 is SGHRS and CDR2 is YFSETQ. V lost 0 bases and J 9 bases, leaving 13 bases between the germline ends. The CDR3 sequence is 13 residues long. Here the CDR3 DNA reads TGCGCCAGCAGCTTGGAGATCGGACAAGCGCAGTACTTC. It is translated as CASSLEIGQAQYF.

The chain links TRBV3-1 (or the pseudogene TRBV3-2) to TRBJ1-1; D may be TRBD1 (6 bases). V lost 1 base and J 10 bases, leaving 10 bases between the germline ends. Per germline, CDR1 LGHDT and CDR2 YNNKEL (reference sequence). CDR3 length: 12 residues. CDR3 region: CASSQGAGVAFF. The CDR3 DNA follows: TGTGCCAGCAGCCAAGGGGCAGGGGTAGCTTTCTTT.

This chain links TRBV10-3 with TRBJ2-5; D is possibly TRBD1 (6 bases). Trimming stripped 0 bases from V and 4 bases from J, with 15 bases between. The CDR3 has 16 amino acids. Per germline, CDR1 ENHRY and CDR2 SYGVKD. CDR3 nucleotides: TGTGCCATCAGTGAGTCCAGGGGCCCCCGGGGAGAGACCCAGTACTTC. It yields the protein CAISESRGPRGETQYF.

The V call is TRBV30, the J call TRBJ2-2; D is possibly TRBD1 (5 bases). This CDR3 contains 13 residues. Trimming pared 0 bases from V and 4 bases from J, leaving 6 bases between. CDR1 and CDR2 (germline): GTSNPN, SVGIG (reference sequence). DNA for the CDR3: TGTGCCTGGAGTGTGACAGCCACCGGGGAGCTGTTTTTT. Amino acid sequence: CAWSVTATGELFF.

The rearrangement links TRBV30 to TRBJ1-2; D is possibly TRBD1 (6 bases). The CDR3 is made up of 11 amino acids. V was trimmed by 3 bases and J by 7 bases, leaving 9 bases between them. Germline loops: CDR1 GTSNPN, CDR2 SVGIG (reference sequence). The CDR3 sequence: CAWSTGFGYTF. CDR3 nucleotides: TGTGCCTGGAGCACAGGGTTTGGCTACACCTTC.

This clone has just a few counts. V gene TRBV5-4 combines with J gene TRBJ1-4; TRBD1 might be the D (5 bases). With 0 bases removed from V and 8 bases from J, the gap between germline ends came to 14 bases. CDR1 is SGHNT, CDR2 YYREEE, per germline (reference sequence). The CDR3 is 15 residues long. CDR3 in DNA: TGTGCCAGCAGCTTGGATGGGGCGAGGTGGGAAAAACTGTTTTTT. It encodes CASSLDGARWEKLFF.

This sequence joins TRBV19 and TRBJ1-4; D call uncertain. This CDR3 has 15 amino acids. V lost 5 bases, J lost 8 bases, and 18 bases lay in between. Germline-derived CDR1 and CDR2 are LNHDA and SQIVND (reference sequence). The CDR3 sequence: CASSGRVRDAEKLFF. CDR3 nucleotides: TGTGCCAGTAGTGGCCGGGTCCGCGACGCAGAAAAACTGTTTTTT.

The V gene is TRBV7-2, the J gene TRBJ1-1, with D unclear. This CDR3 contains 15 residues. Germline CDR1 is SGHTA and CDR2 is FQGNSA. V lost 1 base to trimming and J lost 6 bases, with 15 bases between them. The chain's CDR3 is CASSLGGFRFSEAFF. Here the CDR3 DNA reads TGTGCCAGCAGCTTAGGAGGGTTTCGGTTCTCTGAAGCTTTCTTT.

This clone was found a few times. The chain is built from TRBV12-3 or TRBV12-4 and TRBJ2-2; D is uncertain. Trimming removed 7 bases from V and 6 bases from J, with 3 bases in between. CDR3 length equals 10 residues. The chain's CDR3 is CASISGELFF. CDR3 in DNA: TGTGCCAGCATCTCCGGGGAGCTGTTTTTT.

This sequence joins TRBV9 and TRBJ1-4; a possible D gene is TRBD1 (5 bases). This CDR3 has 15 residues. Germline V gene data show CDR1 as SGDLS and CDR2 as YYNGEE. Trimming cost V 3 bases and J 7 bases, with 16 bases left between them. Written as DNA, the CDR3 is TGTGCCAGCAGCGCTGGGGGAGGGGAGGGTGAAAAACTGTTTTTT. Residues: CASSAGGGEGEKLFF.

The chain carries TRBV5-1 and TRBJ2-3, with 10 nucleotides matching TRBD2. CDR3 length: 16 amino acids. Unmatched junction bases numbered 6, after V lost 3 bases and J lost 2 bases. Germline values: CDR1 SGHRS, CDR2 YFSETQ. The CDR3 DNA follows: TGCGCCAGCAGCTCTCTAGCGGGGGTGTACACAGATACGCAGTATTTT. It translates to CASSSLAGVYTDTQYF.

The rearrangement uses TRBV5-1 and TRBJ2-7; TRBD1 aligns across 7 bases. Germline trimming cut 3 bases from V and 0 bases from J; bases unmatched to any gene: 3. Germline V gene lookup returns CDR1 SGHRS and CDR2 YFSETQ. The CDR3 contains 14 residues. CDR3: CASSSQGISYEQYF. The CDR3 nucleotides read TGCGCCAGCAGCTCACAGGGGATCTCCTACGAGCAGTACTTC.

The gene calls are TRBV5-1 and TRBJ2-3, with D possibly matching TRBD1 (5 bases). The V end was cut by 4 bases, the J end by 1 base, with 10 bases between. The CDR3 has 14 residues. The germline CDR1 and CDR2 sequences are SGHRS and YFSETQ. CDR3 sequence: CASSQGVRTDTQYF. CDR3 DNA: TGCGCCAGCAGCCAAGGGGTGCGCACAGATACGCAGTATTTT.

The chain employs TRBV5-4 and TRBJ2-7; possibly TRBD1 for D (5 bases). Trimming shortened V by 0 bases and J by 0 bases, and 19 bases separated the two germline ends. There are 18 residues in the CDR3. Germline loops: CDR1 SGHNT, CDR2 YYREEE (reference sequence). This CDR3 is CASSLGIQGKGSSYEQYF. The CDR3 DNA is TGTGCCAGCAGCTTGGGCATCCAGGGTAAGGGAAGCTCCTACGAGCAGTACTTC. Full variable domain (rest looked up from reference TRBV5-4 and TRBJ2-7): ETGVTQSPTHLIKTRGQQVTLRCSSQSGHNTVSWYQQALGQGPQFIFQYYREEENGRGNFPPRFSGLQFPNYSSELNVNALELDDSALYLCASSLGIQGKGSSYEQYFGPGTRLTVT.

This clone was recorded a few times. The chain joins TRBV15 to TRBJ2-1; 7 bases are shared with TRBD1. The length of the CDR3 is 16 residues. J was trimmed by 5 bases and V by 3 bases; bases with no gene match: 10. Germline CDR1 reads LNHNV; CDR2 reads YYDKDF (reference sequence). This CDR3 is CATSRGSGTADNEQFF. CDR3 sequence (DNA): TGTGCCACCAGCAGGGGGAGTGGGACAGCGGACAATGAGCAGTTCTTC.

The chain recombines TRBV19 with TRBJ1-1, with TRBD1 matching 7 bases. The CDR3 consists of 15 residues. The trim removed 3 bases at V and 6 bases at J, leaving 10 bases unmatched. Germline values: CDR1 LNHDA, CDR2 SQIVND (reference sequence). The CDR3, as DNA: TGTGCCAGTAGTATGGGACAGCCCGAACCTTCTGAAGCTTTCTTT. Translation: CASSMGQPEPSEAFF.

This clone was detected only a few times. The rearrangement uses TRBV30 and TRBJ2-1, with TRBD2 matching over 10 bases. This CDR3 comprises 14 residues. Unmatched junction bases numbered 4, after V lost 3 bases and J lost 5 bases. The germline V gene has CDR1 GTSNPN and CDR2 SVGIG (reference sequence). The CDR3 sequence: CAWRPGLANNEQFF. The CDR3 DNA is TGTGCCTGGAGGCCGGGACTAGCGAACAATGAGCAGTTCTTC.

The V and J genes are TRBV7-2 and TRBJ2-4; perhaps TRBD2 as D (5 bases). The CDR3 is 13 residues long. The V end was cut by 5 bases, the J end by 8 bases, with 13 bases between. Germline assignment: CDR1 SGHTA and CDR2 FQGNSA. CDR3 DNA: TGTGCCAGCAGCCCCCGGCCCGGGGACATTCAGTACTTC. Residues: CASSPRPGDIQYF.